These 31 T cell receptor beta chains were sequenced from one sample in a study of beta chain features in type 1 diabetes. Study-level findings and limits: TCRB CDR3s from Type 1 diabetes patients were moderately but significantly shorter in all four CD4+ subsets.

These receptors have no identified antigens. Expressed TCRB transcripts were sequenced, since all the RNA that had been isolated was reverse transcribed. Profiled with immunoSEQ multiplex PCR; TCRdb holds only in-frame clones, not every one. Among over 650,000 clones listed, around an eighth were seen once. The sequencing input was naive CD4+ T cells from blood. The receptors originated from a man aged 18 to 29 with type 1 diabetes.

V is TRBV30 and J is TRBJ1-2; possible D gene TRBD1, 5 bases. The CDR3 contains 12 residues. Between the trimmed V and J ends, which lost 3 bases and 1 base, there was a span of 6 bases. Germline lookup yields CDR1 GTSNPN and CDR2 SVGIG (reference sequence). The CDR3 DNA is TGTGCCTGGAGCGGACATAACTATGGCTACACCTTC. Encoded protein: CAWSGHNYGYTF.

This chain connects TRBV14 to TRBJ2-7, with unresolved D. The CDR3 totals 13 residues. Germline CDR1 and CDR2: SGHDN and FVKESK. Trimming cost V 6 bases and J 1 base, with 10 bases left between them. The DNA of the CDR3 is TGTGCCAGCAGTCGTAGTGGGTCCTACGAGCAGTACTTC. Its translation is CASSRSGSYEQYF.

This clone was observed a few times. The chain uses TRBV6-6 and TRBJ2-7; D unresolved. CDR1 MNHNY and CDR2 SVGAGI come from the germline V gene (reference sequence). V gave up 2 bases and J gave up 10 bases, with 6 bases separating them. The CDR3 has 10 amino acids. This chain's CDR3 is CASSYPAQYF. CDR3 coding DNA: TGTGCCAGCAGTTACCCGGCCCAGTACTTC.

In its sample, this clone was seen a few times. The CDR3 DNA is TGTGCCAGCAGCCTGGGGACAGGCGTTGGGGATACGCAGTATTTT. Its translation: CASSLGTGVGDTQYF. The chain couples TRBV4-2 to TRBJ2-3; TRBD1 agrees at 8 bases. This CDR3 region has 15 residues. In germline, CDR1 is LGHNA, CDR2 YNFKEQ. With V trimmed by 4 bases and J by 6 bases, 9 bases remained unmatched.

The chain couples TRBV6-6 to TRBJ2-3; 13 nucleotides agree with TRBD2. There are 16 residues in the CDR3. J gave up 3 bases and V 2 bases, and 2 bases lay outside the gene matches. Germline loops: CDR1 MNHNY, CDR2 SVGAGI (reference sequence). The CDR3 nucleotides read TGTGCCAGCAGTTACGGGACTAGCGGGGAGACAGATACGCAGTATTTT. Its translation is CASSYGTSGETDTQYF.

This clone has only a few counts. The genes are TRBV19 and TRBJ1-4; the match to TRBD1 covers 8 bases. The length of the CDR3 is 15 residues. Unmatched junction bases numbered 10, after V lost 5 bases and J lost 8 bases. The V gene's germline CDR1 is LNHDA and CDR2 SQIVND (reference sequence). CDR3 sequence: CASSGGRQGIEKLFF. The CDR3, as DNA: TGTGCCAGTAGTGGGGGTCGACAGGGGATAGAAAAACTGTTTTTT.

In the case of this clone: This same CDR3 is encoded by further DNA sequences in the sample. The chain joins TRBV9 to TRBJ2-7; 8 nucleotides align to TRBD2. The trim removed 2 bases at V and 0 bases at J, leaving 4 bases unmatched. CDR1 and CDR2 (germline): SGDLS, YYNGEE. This CDR3 region has 15 residues. The CDR3, as DNA: TGTGCCAGCAGCGTTGGCGGGAGGAGCTCCTACGAGCAGTACTTC. Amino acid sequence: CASSVGGRSSYEQYF.

V is TRBV25-1 and J is TRBJ1-1; D might be TRBD1 (5 bases). Trimming cost V 5 bases and J 7 bases, with 14 bases left between them. The CDR3 has 13 amino acids. Per the germline V gene, CDR1 is MGHDK and CDR2 is SYGVNS. CDR3 loop: CASSPRQRLEAFF. The CDR3 DNA is TGTGCCAGCAGTCCGAGACAGAGGCTTGAAGCTTTCTTT.

The chain couples TRBV14 to TRBJ2-3; D possibly corresponds to TRBD2 (6 bases). Germline V gene sequence: CDR1 SGHDN, CDR2 FVKESK. The V end lost 1 base, the J end lost 2 bases, and 16 bases lay between the germline ends. The CDR3 length is 17 residues. CDR3 in DNA: TGTGCCAGCAGCCAAGGAGACGCGGGGACTTCCACAGATACGCAGTATTTT. Translation gives CASSQGDAGTSTDTQYF. Variable domain in full (rest from reference TRBV14 and TRBJ2-3): EAGVTQFPSHSVIEKGQTVTLRCDPISGHDNLYWYRRVMGKEIKFLLHFVKESKQDESGMPNNRFLAERTGGTYSTLKVQPAELEDSGVYFCASSQGDAGTSTDTQYFGPGTRLTVL.

The gene calls are TRBV5-4 and TRBJ2-2, with TRBD1 as a possible D gene (6 bases). This CDR3 spans 15 amino acids. Germline V gene lookup returns CDR1 SGHNT and CDR2 YYREEE (reference sequence). Deletions cut 5 bases from V and 2 bases from J, with 13 bases between. CDR3 nucleotides: TGTGCCAGCAGGCCAGGGGTCGGAAACACCGGGGAGCTGTTTTTT. This translates into CASRPGVGNTGELFF.

This clone has a handful of counts. Its ends do not fully match the called genes, so a read error is possible. The V call is TRBV7-2, the J call TRBJ1-1; D gene ambiguous. Germline V lookup: CDR1 SGHTA, CDR2 FQGNSA. This CDR3 has 11 residues. The chain's CDR3 is CASSLRQVALF. The CDR3 DNA follows: TGTGCCAGCAGCTTGAGACAAGTCGCCCTCTTT.

The chain is built from TRBV29-1 and TRBJ1-2; no clear D gene. CDR1 is SQVTM, CDR2 ANQGSEA, per germline. CDR3 length: 14 residues. The germline V and J ends were trimmed by 6 bases and 4 bases, with 18 bases remaining between them. CDR3 sequence (DNA): TGCAGCGTCATTGATACGGGTAATCTCTATGGCTACACCTTC. It translates to CSVIDTGNLYGYTF.

In its sample, this clone was seen a few times. The V and J genes are TRBV19 and TRBJ1-1; D is unclear. Germline-derived CDR1 and CDR2 are LNHDA and SQIVND (reference sequence). CDR3 size: 12 residues. V lost 9 bases and J lost 4, with 12 bases in between. The CDR3 DNA follows: TGTGCCAGCGTAAGTCGGGGCACTGAAGCTTTCTTT. This translates into CASVSRGTEAFF.

J is TRBJ1-2 and V is TRBV27; D might be TRBD1 (6 bases). V dropped 6 bases and J dropped 5 bases, with 19 bases sitting between them. The CDR3 covers 15 residues. CDR1 and CDR2 (germline): MNHEY, SMNVEV (reference sequence). CDR3 sequence (DNA): TGTGCCAGCAGGGAATACGGGGCAGGGGATTATGGCTACACCTTC. Its translation is CASREYGAGDYGYTF.

This clone was seen a few times. The chain couples TRBV18 to TRBJ1-1; D is ambiguous. Germline V gene data show CDR1 as KGHSH and CDR2 as LQKENI. V lost 6 bases, J lost 3 bases, and 11 bases lay in between. The CDR3 sequence is 13 residues long. The CDR3 reads CASSAGLDTEAFF. In DNA form, the CDR3 reads TGTGCCAGCTCTGCCGGGCTTGACACTGAAGCTTTCTTT.

This clone was counted between two and nine times. The identical CDR3 is also encoded by other nucleotide sequences in the sample. The rearrangement uses TRBV18 and TRBJ1-5, with D maybe TRBD1 (5 bases). CDR1 is KGHSH, CDR2 LQKENI, per germline. V shed 2 bases and J shed 4 bases, with 6 bases lying between them. This CDR3 contains 13 residues. The CDR3 spells CASSPGTNQPQHF. The CDR3 DNA is TGTGCCAGCTCACCAGGGACGAATCAGCCCCAGCATTTT.

This clone was seen only a few times. V usage is TRBV4-1 and J usage is TRBJ1-2, with a tentative D call TRBD1 (6 bases). V was shortened by 0 bases and J by 2 bases, with 16 bases between the two germline ends. This CDR3 has 17 amino acids. CDR1 and CDR2 from the germline V gene are MGHRA and YSYEKL. In DNA, the CDR3 is TGCGCCAGCAGCCAAGAAGGTGGGGGCAGGTCGAACTATGGCTACACCTTC. Translated, it gives CASSQEGGGRSNYGYTF.

This clone was counted a few times. This sequence joins TRBV10-2 and TRBJ2-1, with TRBD2 matching 8 bases. This CDR3 region has 17 residues. V lost 2 bases to trimming and J lost 2 bases; unmatched junction nucleotides: 8. CDR1 and CDR2 from the germline V gene are WSHSY and SAAADI. DNA of the CDR3: TGCGCCAGCAGTGAGCATTCAGGAGCGGGGGCCTACAATGAGCAGTTCTTC. It is translated as CASSEHSGAGAYNEQFF.

This chain links TRBV5-6 with TRBJ2-1; 7 bases agree with TRBD2. The germline V gene has CDR1 SGHDT and CDR2 YYEEEE. Trimming removed 0 bases from V and 8 bases from J; junction bases left unmatched: 11. The CDR3 has 16 residues. The chain's CDR3 is CASSLGWRGLGDEQFF. The CDR3 coding sequence is TGTGCCAGCAGCTTGGGGTGGCGGGGGTTAGGGGATGAGCAGTTCTTC.

As regards this clone: A read error may account for a junction end that differs from germline. The chain uses TRBV4-3 and TRBJ1-2; 8 nucleotides agree with TRBD1. The CDR3 loop spans 14 amino acids. The germline gives CDR1 LGHNA, CDR2 YSLEER. CDR3 region: CARSQEDRVGGYTF. CDR3 DNA sequence: TGCGCCCGCAGCCAAGAGGACAGGGTGGGAGGCTACACCTTC.

This clone was picked up a small number of times. V and J are TRBV29-1 and TRBJ2-3; D remains ambiguous. CDR1 is SQVTM, CDR2 ANQGSEA, per germline. The CDR3 extends over 13 amino acids. V was shortened by 2 bases and J by 2 bases, with 8 bases between the two germline ends. The CDR3 DNA reads TGCAGCGTTGAAAAGACTCCCACAGATACGCAGTATTTT. It specifies CSVEKTPTDTQYF.

In its sample, this clone was seen a few times. The V and J genes are TRBV11-2 and TRBJ2-7; 8 bases are a match to TRBD2. Germline V gene sequence: CDR1 SGHAT, CDR2 FQNNGV. This CDR3 spans 13 amino acids. Trimming at V came to 6 bases and at J to 5 bases, leaving 6 bases not matched to a gene. This CDR3 is CASRQRGFHEQYF. The CDR3 DNA follows: TGTGCCAGCAGGCAGCGGGGGTTTCACGAGCAGTACTTC.

The gene calls are TRBV29-1 and TRBJ2-1; D perhaps matches TRBD1 (5 bases). V was pared by 8 bases and J by 0 bases, with 17 bases between. Germline V gene sequence: CDR1 SQVTM, CDR2 ANQGSEA. The CDR3 has 15 amino acids. CDR3 sequence: CSTRRTISSYNEQFF. Written as DNA, the CDR3 is TGCAGCACCCGCCGGACAATCAGCTCCTACAATGAGCAGTTCTTC.

This clone has just a few counts. This chain links TRBV5-1 with TRBJ2-7; 9 bases are a match to TRBD2. V lost 5 bases to trimming and J lost 7 bases; unmatched junction nucleotides: 16. The CDR3 extends over 16 amino acids. Germline V CDR1 and CDR2: SGHRS, YFSETQ. Here the CDR3 DNA reads TGCGCCAGCAGACCCTTGCCGGCTAGCGGGACGGGGGAGCAGTACTTC. This sequence encodes CASRPLPASGTGEQYF.

This chain uses TRBV14 with TRBJ2-5; D uncertain. The CDR3 extends over 12 amino acids. Trimming shortened V by 0 bases and J by 5 bases, and 4 bases separated the two germline ends. Germline CDR1 is SGHDN and CDR2 is FVKESK. CDR3 residues: CASSQEGETQYF. As DNA, the CDR3 is TGTGCCAGCAGCCAAGAGGGGGAGACCCAGTACTTC.

In this sample, this clone turned up a few times. The V gene is TRBV14, the J gene TRBJ1-2; D uncertain. The germline gives CDR1 SGHDN, CDR2 FVKESK. V lost 6 bases and J lost 4, with 21 bases in between. There are 16 residues in the CDR3. The CDR3 DNA sequence: TGTGCCAGCAGGTACCCCTTGAGGAATTCAATCTATGGCTACACCTTC. Amino acid sequence: CASRYPLRNSIYGYTF. Full variable domain (missing parts from reference TRBV14 and TRBJ1-2): EAGVTQFPSHSVIEKGQTVTLRCDPISGHDNLYWYRRVMGKEIKFLLHFVKESKQDESGMPNNRFLAERTGGTYSTLKVQPAELEDSGVYFCASRYPLRNSIYGYTFGSGTRLTVV.

The chain uses TRBV5-4 and TRBJ1-5; no reliable D call. The CDR3 extends over 13 amino acids. The V end lost 4 bases, the J end lost 4 bases, and 9 bases lay between the germline ends. Germline V lookup: CDR1 SGHNT, CDR2 YYREEE (reference sequence). In nucleotides, the CDR3 is TGTGCCAGCAGCCGAGACGGGAATCAGCCCCAGCATTTT. The encoded protein is CASSRDGNQPQHF. Full variable domain (remainder filled in from reference TRBV5-4 and TRBJ1-5): ETGVTQSPTHLIKTRGQQVTLRCSSQSGHNTVSWYQQALGQGPQFIFQYYREEENGRGNFPPRFSGLQFPNYSSELNVNALELDDSALYLCASSRDGNQPQHFGDGTRLSIL.

As for this clone: The junction does not match germline at one end; this may be a read error. Written as DNA, the CDR3 is TGTGCCAGCAGTCAGGGACAGGAACCATGTTTT. Translating it yields CASSQGQEPCF. The V and J genes are TRBV6-5 and TRBJ2-3; 8 nucleotides align to TRBD1. The V gene's germline CDR1 is MNHEY and CDR2 SVGAGI. The CDR3 has 11 residues.

This clone has only a few counts. The CDR3 protein is CASSKNSYGYTF. The CDR3 DNA reads TGTGCCAGCAGTAAAAACAGCTATGGCTACACCTTC. The chain combines TRBV25-1 with TRBJ1-2; D unclear. The CDR3 spans 12 residues. Germline lookup yields CDR1 MGHDK and CDR2 SYGVNS. Trimming cost V 5 bases and J 4 bases, with 8 bases left between them.

This clone was picked up a small number of times. The same CDR3 arises from other DNA sequences in this sample as well. J is TRBJ1-1 and V is TRBV18; D gene unclear. The CDR3 spans 13 residues. Germline assignment: CDR1 KGHSH and CDR2 LQKENI. V dropped 0 bases and J dropped 5 bases, with 7 bases sitting between them. The CDR3 region has the DNA TGTGCCAGCTCACCACCCGTTGGAACTGAAGCTTTCTTT. Translating it yields CASSPPVGTEAFF.

V and J are TRBV25-1 and TRBJ2-3; perhaps TRBD2 as D (6 bases). V was pared by 3 bases and J by 5 bases, with 18 bases between. Germline V gene data show CDR1 as MGHDK and CDR2 as SYGVNS. This CDR3 spans 16 amino acids. DNA of the CDR3: TGTGCCAGCAGTGACGGGCGACTAGTAGCAAGAGATACGCAGTATTTT. Translating it yields CASSDGRLVARDTQYF.